One and the same sample provided the 15 T cell receptor beta chains below, sequenced in a study of blood T cell repertoires in COVID-19 (dated by TCRdb to about 2020). Library generation was performed with the immunoSEQ multiplex PCR assay. TCRdb took this table from immuneACCESS and kept in-frame rearrangements with V and J called. Such tables lack part of the clones; where checked against another copy, unresolved V genes explain under half of the gap, and the rest is unexplained. Recorded for this sample are around 250,000 clones; around four fifths of them occurred a single time. The top ten clonotypes cover around 16% of the sample. Sequencing used PBMCs or T cells enriched from blood (not recorded which). The receptors come from a man aged 40-49 years who had recovered from COVID-19.

The V gene is TRBV6-5, the J gene TRBJ2-2; 7 bases match TRBD1. The CDR3 length is 15 residues. CDR1 and CDR2 (germline): MNHEY, SVGAGI. The trim removed 4 bases at V and 4 bases at J, leaving 6 bases unmatched. CDR3 sequence reads: CASSSRQGATGELFF. CDR3 coding DNA: TGTGCCAGCAGTTCACGACAGGGCGCCACCGGGGAGCTGTTTTTT.

The chain links TRBV7-3 to TRBJ2-3; D might be TRBD1 (6 bases). This CDR3 has 14 residues. Germline CDR1 SGHTA, CDR2 FQGTGA. V was cut by 5 bases and J by 6 bases, with 15 bases left in between. The CDR3 loop reads CASSPDMGADTQYF. CDR3 nucleotide sequence: TGTGCCAGCAGCCCGGATATGGGGGCCGATACGCAGTATTTT.

V usage is TRBV28 and J usage is TRBJ1-5; 9 bases agree with TRBD1. The ends lost 4 bases at V and 5 bases at J; junction bases unmatched: 9. The CDR3 runs 16 residues. Germline V gene data show CDR1 as MDHEN and CDR2 as SYDVKM. This CDR3 is CASSSSGQGKYQPQHF. The CDR3 DNA reads as TGTGCCAGCAGTTCTTCAGGACAGGGGAAATATCAGCCCCAGCATTTT.

This clone appeared a few times. V and J are TRBV4-1 and TRBJ1-1, with D possibly being TRBD1 (6 bases). This CDR3 spans 11 amino acids. The V gene's germline CDR1 is MGHRA and CDR2 YSYEKL. V dropped 3 bases and J dropped 8 bases, with 7 bases sitting between them. The CDR3 region has the DNA TGCGCCAGCAGCCATAGGGGGGAAGCTTTCTTT. It is translated as CASSHRGEAFF.

This chain uses TRBV28 with TRBJ1-6; a weak D match, TRBD1 (6 bases). The CDR3 sequence is 13 residues long. Looked up from germline, CDR1 is MDHEN and CDR2 is SYDVKM. The V and J ends lost 5 bases and 15 bases respectively, with 17 bases between them. The DNA for the CDR3 is TGTGCCAGCAGTCCACCCCCAGGGGAGCTCCTCCACTTT. It translates to CASSPPPGELLHF.

The chain recombines TRBV4-1 with TRBJ1-6; D possibly corresponds to TRBD1 (5 bases). CDR1 and CDR2 (germline): MGHRA, YSYEKL. This CDR3 has 19 amino acids. Trimming stripped 1 base from V and 0 bases from J, with 16 bases between. This CDR3 is CASSQGPPADSSYNSPLHF. The CDR3 nucleotides read TGCGCCAGCAGCCAAGGCCCCCCGGCAGACAGCTCCTATAATTCACCCCTCCACTTT.

In this sample, this clone turned up once. The gene calls are TRBV2 and TRBJ1-2; 8 bases match TRBD1. J was trimmed by 5 bases and V by 4 bases; bases with no gene match: 6. This CDR3 contains 14 residues. CDR1 is SNHLY and CDR2 is FYNNEI in the germline V gene. For the CDR3, the DNA is TGTGCCAGCAGTGGTCAGGGGGCCCATTATGGCTACACCTTC. Translation: CASSGQGAHYGYTF.

The chain has TRBV12-3 or TRBV12-4 and TRBJ1-3; weak D call: TRBD1 (5 bases). The CDR3 is made up of 13 amino acids. Trimming shortened V by 7 bases and J by 7 bases, and 14 bases separated the two germline ends. CDR3 nucleotide sequence: TGTGCCAGCACCCCTTTAAACAGGAACACCATATATTTT. Encoded protein: CASTPLNRNTIYF.

V is TRBV27 and J is TRBJ1-2, with a weak D call TRBD1 (6 bases). Germline V gene sequence: CDR1 MNHEY, CDR2 SMNVEV (reference sequence). V was cut by 2 bases and J by 3 bases, with 13 bases left in between. CDR3 length equals 15 residues. CDR3 sequence reads: CASSLRSQGYYGYTF. Here the CDR3 DNA reads TGTGCCAGCAGTTTACGTTCGCAGGGGTACTATGGCTACACCTTC.

This chain joins TRBV27 and TRBJ1-2, with 7 bases matching TRBD1. Per the germline V gene, CDR1 is MNHEY and CDR2 is SMNVEV (reference sequence). Trimming cost V 6 bases and J 1 base; bases outside gene matches: 5. This CDR3 spans 14 amino acids. The DNA of the CDR3 is TGTGCCAGCAGCACCGACAGGGTTAACTATGGCTACACCTTC. Translating gives CASSTDRVNYGYTF.

This sequence joins TRBV4-1 and TRBJ1-5; no reliable D call. In germline, CDR1 is MGHRA, CDR2 YSYEKL. The CDR3 consists of 13 residues. Trimming stripped 1 base from V and 5 bases from J, with 6 bases between. The CDR3 spells CASSQVEYQPQHF. In nucleotides, the CDR3 is TGCGCCAGCAGCCAAGTAGAGTATCAGCCCCAGCATTTT.

In this sample, this clone turned up a few times. This rearrangement joins TRBV19 to TRBJ2-3, with TRBD2 matching over 7 bases. The germline V gene has CDR1 LNHDA and CDR2 SQIVND (reference sequence). This CDR3 comprises 12 residues. V lost 3 bases to trimming and J lost 6 bases; unmatched junction nucleotides: 0. The CDR3 loop is CASSIGGDTQYF. Written as DNA, the CDR3 is TGTGCCAGTAGTATCGGGGGGGATACGCAGTATTTT.

The chain uses TRBV2 and TRBJ1-4; D might be TRBD1 (5 bases). In germline, CDR1 is SNHLY, CDR2 FYNNEI. The CDR3 has 14 amino acids. V lost 4 bases to trimming and J lost 0 bases, with 6 bases between them. The CDR3 region has the DNA TGTGCCAGCAGTGTACAGGCAACTAATGAAAAACTGTTTTTT. It encodes CASSVQATNEKLFF.

A few counts support this clone. CDR3 nucleotides: TGTGCCAGCAGTGGACTCCAGGAGACCCAGTACTTC. It yields the protein CASSGLQETQYF. This chain joins TRBV11-2 and TRBJ2-5; TRBD2 is a possible D gene (5 bases). Trimming removed 6 bases at V and 5 bases at J, with 10 bases between. Germline V gene sequence: CDR1 SGHAT, CDR2 FQNNGV. The CDR3 has 12 residues.

The chain links TRBV7-6 to TRBJ2-3; D might be TRBD2 (5 bases). Trimming shortened V by 3 bases and J by 6 bases, and 13 bases separated the two germline ends. CDR3 size: 14 residues. Looked up from germline, CDR1 is SGHVS and CDR2 is FNYEAQ. The CDR3, as DNA: TGTGCCAGCAGCTTGCGGAGGTCCACGGATACGCAGTATTTT. This codes for CASSLRRSTDTQYF. The full variable domain, rest sourced from reference TRBV7-6 and TRBJ2-3, is GAGVSQSPRYKVTKRGQDVALRCDPISGHVSLYWYRQALGQGPEFLTYFNYEAQQDKSGLPNDRFSAERPEGSISTLTIQRTEQRDSAMYRCASSLRRSTDTQYFGPGTRLTVL.